This is a list of T cell receptor beta chains from one sample in a study of blood T cell repertoires in COVID-19. Data came from immunoSEQ multiplex PCR; TCRdb stores just in-frame clones and leaves some out. Among fewer than 150,000 clones listed, roughly 79% were seen once. The material sequenced was peripheral blood. All receptors come from a human donor in a cohort sampled during active COVID-19. CDR3s include the opening cysteine and the closing phenylalanine or tryptophan. The D gene is left open where the match is weak. A row's size may be missing; if present it is once, few, many or a size class.

TRBD1	TRBV5-4	-	TRBJ2-2	TGTGCCAGCAGCCCCTGGACAGGGAGAAACGCCGGGGAGCTGTTTTTT	CASSPWTGRNAGELFF
-	TRBV6-2/TRBV6-3	few	TRBJ2-1	TGTGCCAGCAGTTACTCGAGGGGACTTCAGTTCTTC	CASSYSRGLQFF
-	TRBV7-9	many	TRBJ2-3	TGTGCCAGCAGCCCTACCTCGGATACGCAGTATTTT	CASSPTSDTQYF
-	TRBV27	-	TRBJ2-2	TGTGCCAGCAGTTTCGGGGGAGACACCGGGGAGCTGTTTTTT	CASSFGGDTGELFF
TRBD1	TRBV19	once	TRBJ2-7	TGTGCCAGTAGACAAACGACAGGGGCCGGCGAGCAGTACTTC	CASRQTTGAGEQYF
-	TRBV19	-	TRBJ2-7	TGTGCCAGTAGTCCCTCCGGAACAGGGTCCTACGAGCAGTACTTC	CASSPSGTGSYEQYF
TRBD1	TRBV10-3	-	TRBJ2-4	TGTGCCATCAGTACAGGGGTCGACAAAAACATTCAGTACTTC	CAISTGVDKNIQYF
-	TRBV5-6	-	TRBJ1-1	TGTGCCAGCAGCTCCATGTTTGGGCCCACTGAAGCTTTCTTT	CASSSMFGPTEAFF
-	TRBV5-1	-	TRBJ1-6	TGCGCCAGCAGCTTGCAGGTAAGAATCGGTTCACCCCTCCACTTT	CASSLQVRIGSPLHF
-	TRBV5-1	-	TRBJ1-5	TGCGCCAGCAGCTTGGGAGGTCTCCTTAGCAATCAGCCCCAGCATTTT	CASSLGGLLSNQPQHF
TRBD2	TRBV7-7	-	TRBJ2-5	TGTGCCAGCAGCCAAGGACTAGCGGGAATTGGAGAGACCCAGTACTTC	CASSQGLAGIGETQYF
-	TRBV19	-	TRBJ2-3	TGTGCCAGTAGTATAGACACCAGAAGCACAGATACGCAGTATTTT	CASSIDTRSTDTQYF
TRBD2	TRBV7-9	-	TRBJ2-1	TGTGCCAGCAGCCGGGGGGAATCCTACAATGAGCAGTTCTTC	CASSRGESYNEQFF
-	TRBV5-8	-	TRBJ1-2	TGTGCCAGCAGCCGCTACAGACCGTATGGCTACACCTTC	CASSRYRPYGYTF
TRBD1	TRBV10-1	-	TRBJ2-5	TGCGCCAGCAGCGGGGACAGCCAAGAGACCCAGTACTTC	CASSGDSQETQYF
-	TRBV10-2	-	TRBJ2-2	TGCGCCAGCAGTGAGTCGAGCACCGGGGAGCTGTTTTTT	CASSESSTGELFF
-	TRBV7-2	few	TRBJ1-4	TGTGCCAGCAGCCCCCCGGTCCCGGGAACGGTACAGTTTTTT	CASSPPVPGTVQFF
-	TRBV5-6	-	TRBJ1-4	TGTGCCAGCAGCTTGAGGAGGGAAAAACTGTTTTTT	CASSLRREKLFF
-	TRBV24-1	once	TRBJ1-3	TGTGCCACCAGTGATTCACGGACACCTGGAAACACCATATATTTT	CATSDSRTPGNTIYF
TRBD2	TRBV2	-	TRBJ2-1	TGTGCCAGCAGCAGGACCGGGACTAGCACTGAGCAGTTCTTC	CASSRTGTSTEQFF
-	TRBV5-5	-	TRBJ2-7	TGTGCCAGCAGCTTCGGTTACGAGCAGTACTTC	CASSFGYEQYF
TRBD1	TRBV24-1	-	TRBJ1-2	TGTGCCACCAGTGAAAGACAGGGAGGCTACACCTTC	CATSERQGGYTF
-	TRBV5-1	-	TRBJ1-2	TGCGCCAGCCGATCGACACTAGACTATGGCTACACCTTC	CASRSTLDYGYTF
-	TRBV19	-	TRBJ1-4	TGTGCCACCAAGAACTCCCCGGGGGGAGCTAATGAAAAACTGTTTTTT	CATKNSPGGANEKLFF
-	TRBV29-1	-	TRBJ1-1	TGCAGCGCATCCTTTGTCGGGACTGAAGCTTTCTTT	CSASFVGTEAFF
TRBD2	TRBV4-1	-	TRBJ2-1	TGCGCCAGCAGCCCCTCCTTCGGGGCGGGGGGTGCCAATGAGCAGTTCTTC	CASSPSFGAGGANEQFF
-	TRBV28	-	TRBJ2-3	TGTGCCAGCAGTAGAGGAGGGGTCACAGATACGCAGTATTTT	CASSRGGVTDTQYF
-	TRBV11-2	-	TRBJ2-6	TGTGCCAGCAGCTTTCAGGGCTCTGGGGCCAACGTCCTGACTTTC	CASSFQGSGANVLTF
-	TRBV7-9	-	TRBJ1-2	TGTGCCAGCACCTACCCTATGGGGGGAAGATATGGCTACACCTTC	CASTYPMGGRYGYTF
-	TRBV7-8	-	TRBJ2-2	TGTGCCAGCAGCCGAGGGTTGGGGCCCGGGGAGCTGTTTTTT	CASSRGLGPGELFF
-	TRBV28	once	TRBJ2-7	TGTGCCAGCAGTCTCGGCCGGGGGAACTACGAGCAGTACTTC	CASSLGRGNYEQYF
TRBD2	TRBV30	once	TRBJ2-3	TGTGCCTGGACCCGACCGGGGGGGGCAACAGATACGCAGTATTTT	CAWTRPGGATDTQYF
TRBD1	TRBV18	-	TRBJ1-1	TGTGCCAGCTCACCCGGGACAGGGGGCTATAACACTGAAGCTTTCTTT	CASSPGTGGYNTEAFF
TRBD1	TRBV7-2	-	TRBJ1-4	TGTGCCAGCAGTTATAGACAGGGCGGGCCTAGGACTAATGAAAAACTGTTTTTT	CASSYRQGGPRTNEKLFF
-	TRBV28	-	TRBJ1-2	TGTGCCAGCAGGGCCAACCTGAACTATGGCTACACCTTC	CASRANLNYGYTF
TRBD1	TRBV19	-	TRBJ2-2	TGTGCCAGTAGTTTCACAGGGGGATCCCGACTAGTCACCGGGGAGCTGTTTTTT	CASSFTGGSRLVTGELFF
-	TRBV25-1	few	TRBJ2-7	TGTGCCAGCAGTGAATTCGGTCAACCTAACTTCGAGCAGTACTTC	CASSEFGQPNFEQYF
-	TRBV6-5	-	TRBJ1-6	TGTGCCAGCAGTTACTCGGTTGGGAGCCCGAATTCACCCCTCCACTTT	CASSYSVGSPNSPLHF
-	TRBV10-3	-	TRBJ2-7	TGTGCCATCAGTGATGATCGGGACAAGACCTACGAGCAGTACTTC	CAISDDRDKTYEQYF
TRBD1	TRBV24-1	-	TRBJ2-7	TGTGCCACCAGTGACACGACAGGGACCTACGAGCAGTACTTC	CATSDTTGTYEQYF
TRBD1	TRBV24-1	-	TRBJ2-3	TGTGCCACCAGTGAGGACAGGGGGGATACGCAGTATTTT	CATSEDRGDTQYF
TRBD1	TRBV30	-	TRBJ1-5	TGTGCCTGGAGTGTAAGACAGGGGGCTCAGCCCCAGCATTTT	CAWSVRQGAQPQHF
TRBD1	TRBV6-1	-	TRBJ1-5	TGTGCCAGCAGTGAGTACCCTACAGGGGATAGCAATCAGCCCCAGCATTTT	CASSEYPTGDSNQPQHF
TRBD1	TRBV30	-	TRBJ2-5	TGTGCCTGGAGTGTACGACAGGGGGGTGGAGAGACCCAGTACTTC	CAWSVRQGGGETQYF
TRBD1	TRBV28	once	TRBJ1-5	TGTGCCAGCAGTTTAGTGGGCAGGGGGCTTCAGCCCCAGCATTTT	CASSLVGRGLQPQHF
-	TRBV5-4	-	TRBJ2-1	TGTGCCAGCCGGATCCTTCAGGAAGGGAGGGGGAATGAGCAGTTCTTC	CASRILQEGRGNEQFF
TRBD1	TRBV28	-	TRBJ2-5	TGTGCCAGCGAAGGACAGGGGAAATTATCCCAGTACTTC	CASEGQGKLSQYF
TRBD1	TRBV7-3	-	TRBJ2-3	TGTGCCAGCAGCCCCGACAGGGGAAGAACAGATACGCAGTATTTT	CASSPDRGRTDTQYF
-	TRBV7-9	few	TRBJ1-2	TGTGCCAGCAGCTTACCGACAGGATATGGCTACACCTTC	CASSLPTGYGYTF
TRBD2	TRBV6-2/TRBV6-3	-	TRBJ2-7	TGTGCCAGCAGTTCGGCTAGCGGGGGCTCCTACGAGCAGTACTTC	CASSSASGGSYEQYF
TRBD1	TRBV18	-	TRBJ2-7	TGTGCCAGCTCACCCTCCGGGACAGGGGGCATCTACGAGCAGTACTTC	CASSPSGTGGIYEQYF
TRBD1	TRBV27	-	TRBJ2-2	TGTGCCAGCAGGACCCAGGGGACAGGCTCGAACACCGGGGAGCTGTTTTTT	CASRTQGTGSNTGELFF
-	TRBV5-5	-	TRBJ2-4	TGTGCCAGCATTGGAGGGCGAAGCATTCAGTACTTC	CASIGGRSIQYF
-	TRBV2	few	TRBJ1-5	TGTGCCAGCAGTGCCGGCGGCGAACAGCCCCAGCATTTT	CASSAGGEQPQHF
TRBD2	TRBV5-1	-	TRBJ2-1	TGCGCCAGCAGCTCTTCTAGCGGGGGACAATACAATGAGCAGTTCTTC	CASSSSSGGQYNEQFF
TRBD2	TRBV7-8	-	TRBJ2-7	TGTGCCAGCAGTTTGCTTGAGAAGGGGACTATCTACGAGCAGTACTTC	CASSLLEKGTIYEQYF
-	TRBV4-2	few	TRBJ1-4	TGTGCCAGCAGCCAAGCTGTACAGGGTCGAAATGAAAAACTGTTTTTT	CASSQAVQGRNEKLFF
TRBD1	TRBV4-1	-	TRBJ2-7	TGCGCCAGCAGCCCGTGGGACAGGGCTTCTCGTGAGCAGTACTTC	CASSPWDRASREQYF
TRBD1	TRBV4-1	-	TRBJ2-2	TGCGCCAGCAGCCTGGACAGGGCAACTATCGGGGAGCTGTTTTTT	CASSLDRATIGELFF
TRBD2	TRBV6-4	-	TRBJ2-3	TGTGCCAGCAGTGAGCGGGGGGGAGGCACAGATACGCAGTATTTT	CASSERGGGTDTQYF